The TCR beta chain under discussion was sequenced for a study of blood T cell repertoires in COVID-19. Between the trimmed V and J ends, which lost 4 bases and 0 bases, there was a span of 12 bases. The CDR3 loop spans 15 amino acids. Germline CDR1 and CDR2: SGHDN and FVKESK. The method was immunoSEQ multiplex PCR; TCRdb's version includes in-frame clones alone and lacks a portion of them. The sample lists about 260,000 clones, approximately 87% occurring once. This TCR was sampled from a middle-aged woman who had recovered from COVID-19. This chain joins TRBV14 and TRBJ1-1; D gene ambiguous. Sequenced material: peripheral blood. CDR3 region: CASSPTRQMNTEAFF. The CDR3 DNA follows: TGTGCCAGCAGCCCCACCAGGCAGATGAACACTGAAGCTTTCTTT.